Presented here are 26 T cell receptor beta chains from one specimen sequenced in a study of OX40 agonist ivuxolimab in advanced cancers. Repertoires were generated with immunoSEQ multiplex PCR, while TCRdb's copy carries only in-frame clones and drops some. This sample has some 60,000 clones, with approximately 90% found just once. Specimen: CD4+ or CD8+ T cells sorted from blood, collected in a trial of the OX40 agonist ivuxolimab. All receptors derive from an adult with an advanced solid tumor such as melanoma, head and neck, liver or kidney cancer.

The chain carries TRBV29-1 and TRBJ1-1; 7 bases fit TRBD1. CDR3 length: 12 amino acids. V shed 7 bases, J shed 6 bases, and the junction held 8 bases outside the gene matches. Per the germline V gene, CDR1 is SQVTM and CDR2 is ANQGSEA. The CDR3 coding sequence is TGCAGCGCGGCCCTTACAGGGGCTGAAGCTTTCTTT. Translation gives CSAALTGAEAFF.

This clone has just a few counts. The rearrangement uses TRBV4-1 and TRBJ1-2, with D unclear. Germline assignment: CDR1 MGHRA and CDR2 YSYEKL. V lost 1 base to trimming and J lost 8 bases, with 8 bases between them. This CDR3 has 12 residues. The CDR3 bases are TGCGCCAGCAGCCAAGGGCCGGGCGGCTACACCTTC. Protein: CASSQGPGGYTF.

The V call is TRBV21-1, the J call TRBJ2-5; the table's TRBD1 call for D was not verified on the DNA. TRBV21-1 is deemed a pseudogene. The CDR3 covers 14 residues. In DNA form, the CDR3 reads TGTGCCAGCGTTCCTTCCGGGACAGGGGATACCCAGTACTTC. Translation gives CASVPSGTGDTQYF.

V usage is TRBV19 and J usage is TRBJ2-2; 7 bases match TRBD1. The length of the CDR3 is 14 residues. V gave up 6 bases and J gave up 6 bases; unmatched junction bases: 7. Germline V gene data show CDR1 as LNHDA and CDR2 as SQIVND (reference sequence). CDR3 bases: TGTGCCAGTAGCAGGGACAGTAGGGCCGGGGAGCTGTTTTTT. This sequence encodes CASSRDSRAGELFF.

The rearrangement links TRBV4-2 to TRBJ2-5; D not certain. The CDR3 covers 14 residues. CDR1 is LGHNA and CDR2 is YNFKEQ in the germline V gene. The V end lost 0 bases, the J end lost 2 bases, and 7 bases lay between the germline ends. The DNA for the CDR3 is TGTGCCAGCAGCCAAGACCGCTATCAAGAGACCCAGTACTTC. Translation: CASSQDRYQETQYF.

A note on this clone: At the DNA level, this CDR3 is encoded by other sequences in the same sample as well. The chain combines TRBV6-6 with TRBJ2-1, with D possibly TRBD2 on 6 matching bases. V gave up 6 bases and J gave up 8 bases, with 14 bases separating them. There are 13 residues in the CDR3. Germline values: CDR1 MNHNY, CDR2 SVGAGI (reference sequence). Written as DNA, the CDR3 is TGTGCCAGCAGCCTGACTAGTTTCGATGAGCAGTTCTTC. This encodes CASSLTSFDEQFF.

This clone was observed once. The chain combines TRBV7-2 with TRBJ2-7; D may match TRBD1 or TRBD2 (5 bases each). This CDR3 is 14 amino acids long. The V end was cut by 5 bases, the J end by 0 bases, with 11 bases between. Germline loops: CDR1 SGHTA, CDR2 FQGNSA. The CDR3 nucleotides are TGTGCCAGCAGCAAACGGGACGGCTCCTACGAGCAGTACTTC. It yields the protein CASSKRDGSYEQYF.

This clone showed up just a few times. The gene calls are TRBV27 and TRBJ2-6; the D is unclear. The germline gives CDR1 MNHEY, CDR2 SMNVEV (reference sequence). The CDR3 loop spans 16 amino acids. V lost 5 bases and J 2 bases, leaving 13 bases between the germline ends. DNA of the CDR3: TGTGCCAGCAGTAGGATGAGCTCACCTGGGGCCAACGTCCTGACTTTC. Protein sequence: CASSRMSSPGANVLTF.

This clone was observed a single time. The chain combines TRBV27 with TRBJ2-1, with D unresolved. Trimming pared 8 bases from V and 4 bases from J, leaving 6 bases between. This CDR3 is built from 11 residues. Germline V gene lookup returns CDR1 MNHEY and CDR2 SMNVEV (reference sequence). The CDR3 loop reads CASAEYNEQFF. In nucleotides, the CDR3 is TGTGCCAGCGCGGAATACAATGAGCAGTTCTTC.

As DNA, the CDR3 is TGTGCCAGCAGCCCCCGGACTAGCGGGAGATCCCACGAGCAGTACTTC. This codes for CASSPRTSGRSHEQYF. The chain couples TRBV7-9 to TRBJ2-7; TRBD2 agrees at 13 bases. Per the germline V gene, CDR1 is SEHNR and CDR2 is FQNEAQ (reference sequence). J was trimmed by 5 bases and V by 5 bases; bases with no gene match: 9. The CDR3 contains 16 residues.

V gene TRBV4-1 combines with J gene TRBJ1-5; D is unclear. The CDR3 has 15 amino acids. Germline V gene data show CDR1 as MGHRA and CDR2 as YSYEKL. With 1 base removed from V and 0 bases from J, the gap between germline ends came to 7 bases. CDR3 sequence: CASSQVLISNQPQHF. For the CDR3, the DNA is TGCGCCAGCAGCCAAGTCCTAATTAGCAATCAGCCCCAGCATTTT.

V gene TRBV7-9 combines with J gene TRBJ2-7, with 7 bases fitting TRBD2. Trimming removed 5 bases from V and 0 bases from J; junction bases left unmatched: 7. The CDR3 has 15 amino acids. CDR1 is SEHNR, CDR2 FQNEAQ, per germline (reference sequence). The CDR3 coding sequence is TGTGCCAGCAGCCCGACGACTAGCAACTCCTACGAGCAGTACTTC. This sequence encodes CASSPTTSNSYEQYF.

V and J are TRBV29-1 and TRBJ1-2; D might be TRBD1 (6 bases). CDR1 is SQVTM, CDR2 ANQGSEA, per germline. Trimming stripped 0 bases from V and 7 bases from J, with 12 bases between. The CDR3 is 13 residues long. The CDR3 coding sequence is TGCAGCGTTGAAGAGGGGGGGGCGGTTGGCTACACCTTC. Amino acid sequence: CSVEEGGAVGYTF.

This chain links TRBV20-1 with TRBJ2-1, with unresolved D. With 3 bases removed from V and 16 bases from J, the gap between germline ends came to 16 bases. The germline V gene has CDR1 DFQATT and CDR2 SNEGSKA (reference sequence). CDR3 length equals 11 residues. CDR3 loop: CSARGPSGVFF. The CDR3 DNA is TGCAGTGCTAGGGGCCCTTCTGGGGTCTTCTTC.

The V gene is TRBV28, the J gene TRBJ2-5, with D possibly TRBD1 on 6 matching bases. V was pared by 3 bases and J by 1 base, with 15 bases between. The CDR3 consists of 16 residues. Per the germline V gene, CDR1 is MDHEN and CDR2 is SYDVKM. The CDR3 region has the DNA TGTGCCAGCAGTTTCAGGGACACCGGGCCCCAAGAGACCCAGTACTTC. This codes for CASSFRDTGPQETQYF. Full variable domain (rest looked up from reference TRBV28 and TRBJ2-5): DVKVTQSSRYLVKRTGEKVFLECVQDMDHENMFWYRQDPGLGLRLIYFSYDVKMKEKGDIPEGYSVSREKKERFSLILESASTNQTSMYLCASSFRDTGPQETQYFGPGTRLLVL.

The CDR3 DNA follows: TGTGCCAGCTCACCTAGCGGGAGCGGGTCCTACAATGAGCAGTTCTTC. Its protein product is CASSPSGSGSYNEQFF. The chain combines TRBV18 with TRBJ2-1; TRBD2 agrees at 9 bases. This CDR3 comprises 16 residues. Germline loops: CDR1 KGHSH, CDR2 LQKENI. The V segment lost 3 bases and the J segment 1 base; nucleotides outside the gene matches: 4. The full variable domain, completed using reference TRBV18 and TRBJ2-1, is NAGVMQNPRHLVRRRGQEARLRCSPMKGHSHVYWYRQLPEEGLKFMVYLQKENIIDESGMPKERFSAEFPKEGPSILRIQQVVRGDSAAYFCASSPSGSGSYNEQFFGPGTRLTVL.

The rearrangement links TRBV6-5 to TRBJ2-2, with a weak D call TRBD2 (6 bases). This CDR3 region has 16 residues. V dropped 0 bases and J dropped 7 bases, with 15 bases sitting between them. The germline V gene encodes CDR1 MNHEY and CDR2 SVGAGI. The CDR3, as DNA: TGTGCCAGCAGTTACTCCTGGGGGGACCTAGTCGGGGAGCTGTTTTTT. Its protein product is CASSYSWGDLVGELFF.

This clone was seen only a few times. V usage is TRBV10-2 and J usage is TRBJ2-6, with 9 bases lining up with TRBD2. The CDR3 extends over 22 amino acids. Unmatched junction bases numbered 20, after V lost 0 bases and J lost 5 bases. Germline CDR1 and CDR2: WSHSY and SAAADI. The CDR3 reads CASSESGLALPGLFDWANVLTF. CDR3 in DNA: TGCGCCAGCAGTGAGTCCGGACTAGCGCTCCCCGGTCTATTCGACTGGGCCAACGTCCTGACTTTC.

V usage is TRBV7-9 and J usage is TRBJ2-2; 7 nucleotides align to TRBD2. V gave up 4 bases and J gave up 2 bases; unmatched junction bases: 7. This CDR3 is 16 amino acids long. Germline CDR1 reads SEHNR; CDR2 reads FQNEAQ (reference sequence). CDR3 sequence: CASSSPREGNTGELFF. DNA for the CDR3: TGTGCCAGCAGCTCCCCTAGGGAGGGAAACACCGGGGAGCTGTTTTTT.

The CDR3 protein is CSVEEVMMRANTGELFF. The CDR3, as DNA: TGCAGCGTTGAAGAGGTGATGATGAGAGCGAACACCGGGGAGCTGTTTTTT. V is TRBV29-1 and J is TRBJ2-2; D unresolved. Germline assignment: CDR1 SQVTM and CDR2 ANQGSEA. CDR3 length: 17 amino acids. Trimming stripped 0 bases from V and 0 bases from J, with 14 bases between.

This chain links TRBV13 with TRBJ2-7; 7 bases agree with TRBD2. Germline lookup yields CDR1 PRHDT and CDR2 FYEKMQ (reference sequence). The CDR3 is 16 amino acids. The ends lost 5 bases at V and 1 base at J; junction bases unmatched: 11. The CDR3 sequence: CASSPPGGGHSYEQYF. The DNA of the CDR3 is TGTGCCAGCAGCCCCCCGGGGGGTGGACATTCCTACGAGCAGTACTTC.

The V call is TRBV6-1, the J call TRBJ2-3, with 9 bases identical to TRBD2. The V segment lost 7 bases and the J segment 2 bases; nucleotides outside the gene matches: 7. The CDR3 is made up of 15 amino acids. The germline gives CDR1 MNHNS, CDR2 SASEGT. CDR3 residues: CASILLAGPTDTQYF. Here the CDR3 DNA reads TGTGCCAGCATTTTGCTAGCGGGACCCACAGATACGCAGTATTTT.

V is TRBV28 and J is TRBJ2-7; 7 bases map to TRBD1. V dropped 3 bases and J dropped 3; count of bases not matched to a gene: 2. Germline V lookup: CDR1 MDHEN, CDR2 SYDVKM. The CDR3 extends over 13 amino acids. The CDR3 loop is CASSFGQVYEQYF. CDR3 sequence (DNA): TGTGCCAGCAGTTTTGGACAGGTCTACGAGCAGTACTTC.

The chain joins TRBV15 to TRBJ2-5, with D possibly matching TRBD2 (6 bases). In germline, CDR1 is LNHNV, CDR2 YYDKDF (reference sequence). The CDR3 spans 12 residues. The V gene lost 5 bases and the J gene lost 12 bases, with 16 bases spanning the gap. CDR3 sequence reads: CATSPQSTGEYF. Written as DNA, the CDR3 is TGTGCCACCAGCCCCCAATCCACGGGGGAGTACTTC.

The chain uses TRBV5-6 and TRBJ1-2; TRBD1 agrees at 9 bases. This CDR3 region has 15 residues. The V gene's germline CDR1 is SGHDT and CDR2 YYEEEE. After removal of 4 bases from V and 4 bases from J, the junction contained 8 bases not matched to a gene. CDR3 sequence: CASSPGQGWGYGYTF. The CDR3 nucleotides read TGTGCCAGCAGCCCCGGACAGGGGTGGGGCTATGGCTACACCTTC.

The chain combines TRBV10-1 with TRBJ2-1; no reliable D call. The germline V gene encodes CDR1 WNHNN and CDR2 SYGVQD (reference sequence). The V and J ends lost 2 bases and 6 bases respectively, with 14 bases between them. CDR3 size: 15 residues. This CDR3 is CASSERDHGRNEQFF. In DNA form, the CDR3 reads TGCGCCAGCAGTGAGAGGGATCACGGGCGCAATGAGCAGTTCTTC.